The entry that follows covers one T cell receptor (beta chain) sequence. What it binds is unknown. This sample is part of a study of T-cell memory formation after mild COVID-19. V gave up 4 bases and J gave up 4 bases, with 16 bases separating them. The CDR3 has 15 residues. Per the germline V gene, CDR1 is MNHEY and CDR2 is SMNVEV (reference sequence). General study points: Some clones that responded were present in memory (sampled pre-infection), which suggests cross-reactive memory joined. Clones from the second wave (peaking day 37) had unconfirmed SARS-CoV-2 specificity.

MiXCR, applied by TCRdb to the 5' RACE reads, yields one record per CDR3 protein. Here the sample spans about 45,000 distinct CDR3 sequences, more than 7% being singletons. The specimen was PBMCs or a T cell subset sorted from them (not recorded which). This chain connects TRBV27 to TRBJ1-1; D gene uncertain. This clonotype was sampled from a man younger than 35 who had mild COVID-19 (a few samples of this study predate the infection). Cell type and time point are not known. The CDR3 loop is CASSSRTALVTEAFF. The CDR3 DNA reads as TGTGCCAGCAGTTCAAGGACGGCATTGGTCACTGAAGCTTTCTTT.